Shown below are 4 T cell receptor beta chains from a single sample sequenced in a study of T-cell memory formation after mild COVID-19 (dated by TCRdb to 2020 to 2023). The library was generated by 5' RACE. Instrument on record: Illumina NovaSeq 6000. Starting from the raw public reads, TCRdb applied fastp trimming at Q25, assembled clones with MiXCR and retained in-frame beta chains. Merged by CDR3 protein, the rows form single entries marked with the most common genes and DNA. Recorded for this sample are tens of thousands of distinct CDR3 sequences; over 7.5% of them occurred a single time. About 1.2% of the sample is held by the ten biggest clonotypes. Material for sequencing was PBMCs or a T cell subset sorted from them (not recorded which). These receptors originate from a man younger than 35 who had mild COVID-19 (a few samples of this study predate the infection). The sample titles of this study are shuffled in the database, so cell type and time point are left out; the donor was told from shared clones.

This clonotype was seen only a few times. The V and J genes are TRBV5-1 and TRBJ2-3, with 7 bases that match TRBD2. CDR1 is SGHRS, CDR2 YFSETQ, per germline. The CDR3 loop spans 14 amino acids. Germline trimming cut 4 bases from V and 3 bases from J; bases unmatched to any gene: 5. The CDR3 loop reads CASSDGGGTDTQYF. Written as DNA, the CDR3 is TGCGCCAGCAGCGACGGGGGAGGGACAGATACGCAGTATTTT.

This clonotype was seen at least ten times. The chain recombines TRBV7-3 with TRBJ2-1; perhaps D is TRBD1 or TRBD2 (5 bases each). The germline CDR1 and CDR2 sequences are SGHTA and FQGTGA. The CDR3 consists of 12 residues. V was pared by 5 bases and J by 6 bases, with 8 bases between. DNA for the CDR3: TGTGCCAGCAGCCAGGGACCCAATGAGCAGTTCTTC. Amino acid sequence: CASSQGPNEQFF.

V and J are TRBV5-6 and TRBJ2-3, with TRBD1 matching 7 bases. CDR1 and CDR2 (germline): SGHDT, YYEEEE. Trimming took 4 bases from V and 0 from J; bases not matched to a gene: 8. CDR3 length: 16 residues. The CDR3 nucleotides are TGTGCCAGCAGCCAAGTGGACAGGTATAGCACAGATACGCAGTATTTT. Protein: CASSQVDRYSTDTQYF.

Worth noting for this clonotype: Sequence at one end of the junction differs from germline and may be a read error. The J gene is TRBJ1-1, the V gene TRBV18; unclear D gene. The germline V gene encodes CDR1 KGHSH and CDR2 LQKENI. The CDR3 is made up of 13 amino acids. Here the CDR3 DNA reads TGTGCCAGCTCACCACAGTTGTACACTGAAGCTTTATTT. Amino acids: CASSPQLYTEALF.